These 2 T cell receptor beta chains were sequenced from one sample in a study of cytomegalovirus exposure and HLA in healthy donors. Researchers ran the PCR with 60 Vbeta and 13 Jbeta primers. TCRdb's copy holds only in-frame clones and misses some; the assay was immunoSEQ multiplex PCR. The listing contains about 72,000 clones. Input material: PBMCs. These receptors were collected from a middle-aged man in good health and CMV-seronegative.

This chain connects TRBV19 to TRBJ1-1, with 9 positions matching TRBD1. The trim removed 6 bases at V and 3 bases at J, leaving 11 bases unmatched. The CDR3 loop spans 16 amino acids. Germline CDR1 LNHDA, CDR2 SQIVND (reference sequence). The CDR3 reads CASSGTGFFADTEAFF. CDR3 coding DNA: TGTGCCAGTAGCGGGACAGGGTTTTTTGCGGACACTGAAGCTTTCTTT.

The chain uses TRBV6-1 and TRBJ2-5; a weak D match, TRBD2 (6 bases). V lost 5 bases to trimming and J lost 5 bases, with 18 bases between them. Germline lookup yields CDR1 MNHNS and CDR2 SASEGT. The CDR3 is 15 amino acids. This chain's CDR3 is CASSPPGSGGETQYF. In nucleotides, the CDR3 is TGTGCCAGCAGTCCCCCTGGCAGTGGAGGGGAGACCCAGTACTTC.